These 5 T cell receptor beta chains share one sample of origin, sequenced in a study of multiple sclerosis patients with progressive multifocal leukoencephalopathy. TCRdb's copy holds only in-frame clones and misses some; the assay was immunoSEQ multiplex PCR. The table includes under 40,000 clones, about 92% detected once. The time point here: before natalizumab initiation. Sequenced material: PBMCs. The source of these receptors is a man aged 25 to 45 with multiple sclerosis.

The chain combines TRBV12-5 with TRBJ2-1, with D uncertain. The CDR3 contains 11 residues. The germline V and J ends were trimmed by 4 bases and 4 bases, with 2 bases remaining between them. Germline CDR1 LGHNT, CDR2 FRNRAP. Here the CDR3 DNA reads TGTGCTAGTGGTTCATACAATGAGCAGTTCTTC. It is translated as CASGSYNEQFF.

In regard to this clone: Other DNA sequences of this sample code for an identical CDR3. The chain links TRBV6-4 to TRBJ1-5; D unresolved. From germline, CDR1 is MRHNA and CDR2 SNTAGT. Between the trimmed V and J ends, which lost 7 bases and 2 bases, there was a span of 15 bases. The CDR3 spans 15 residues. CDR3 residues: CASNNRDLGNQPQHF. CDR3 in DNA: TGTGCCAGCAACAATAGGGATTTGGGCAATCAGCCCCAGCATTTT.

The CDR3 region is CASSKGLAGGKGEQFF. CDR3 DNA: TGTGCCAGTAGTAAGGGACTAGCGGGAGGGAAAGGGGAGCAGTTCTTC. The gene calls are TRBV19 and TRBJ2-1, with 16 positions matching TRBD2. Losses at the gene ends were 4 bases for V and 10 bases for J; bases not matched to a gene: 7. This CDR3 comprises 16 residues. The germline V gene has CDR1 LNHDA and CDR2 SQIVND (reference sequence). The complete variable domain, with remaining parts taken from reference TRBV19 and TRBJ2-1, reads DGGITQSPKYLFRKEGQNVTLSCEQNLNHDAMYWYRQDPGQGLRLIYYSQIVNDFQKGDIAEGYSVSREKKESFPLTVTSAQKNPTAFYLCASSKGLAGGKGEQFFGPGTRLTVL.

The rearrangement links TRBV5-4 to TRBJ2-7; possibly TRBD2 for D (6 bases). The CDR3 totals 12 residues. Germline V gene sequence: CDR1 SGHNT, CDR2 YYREEE (reference sequence). Trimming left V 1 base short and J 7 bases short, with 9 bases between. The CDR3 nucleotides read TGTGCCAGCAGCTTGATGGGGGGAGAGCAGTACTTC. Translation: CASSLMGGEQYF.

The V gene is TRBV27, the J gene TRBJ2-7; 7 positions match TRBD1. Unmatched junction bases numbered 0, after V lost 6 bases and J lost 1 base. This CDR3 contains 12 residues. Germline values: CDR1 MNHEY, CDR2 SMNVEV (reference sequence). The CDR3 nucleotides read TGTGCCAGCAGGGGACAGTCCTACGAGCAGTACTTC. Translating it yields CASRGQSYEQYF.